Each of the 10 T cell receptor beta chains below was sequenced from the same sample in a study of shared T cell receptors in the human thymus. Data came from immunoSEQ multiplex PCR; TCRdb stores just in-frame clones and leaves some out. The repertoire consists of about 610,000 clones, with more than 75% occurring once and the leading ten covering around 0.01%. The same sample was also used in a study of human thymus T cells.

Sequencing used thymocytes. These receptors originate from a boy under three years old with a congenital heart defect.

The CDR3 region is CASSFANGIGFYGYTF. CDR3 coding DNA: TGTGCCAGCAGCTTCGCTAACGGGATCGGGTTTTATGGCTACACCTTC. The chain combines TRBV28 with TRBJ1-2; D remains unclear. The V and J ends lost 6 bases and 5 bases respectively, with 22 bases between them. The CDR3 is made up of 16 amino acids. The V gene's germline CDR1 is MDHEN and CDR2 SYDVKM.

The chain employs TRBV7-8 and TRBJ1-5; D perhaps matches TRBD1 (6 bases). CDR1 SGHVS and CDR2 FQNEAQ come from the germline V gene. Trimming took off 0 bases at V and 3 bases at J, with 21 bases between the two ends. CDR3 size: 19 residues. The CDR3 sequence is CASSLAWGHRLRNNQPQHF. CDR3 in DNA: TGTGCCAGCAGCTTAGCTTGGGGGCACAGGTTACGAAACAATCAGCCCCAGCATTTT.

This chain connects TRBV10-3 to TRBJ2-4, with 9 bases fitting TRBD2. The V segment lost 8 bases and the J segment 13 bases; nucleotides outside the gene matches: 9. The CDR3 is 12 amino acids. Germline CDR1 and CDR2: ENHRY and SYGVKD. The CDR3 DNA reads TGTGCCATCGAGAGTAGCGGGAGTAGGCAGTACTTC. Translating it yields CAIESSGSRQYF.

The J gene is TRBJ1-2, the V gene TRBV14; 7 nucleotides match TRBD1. The CDR3 runs 13 residues. Germline V gene data show CDR1 as SGHDN and CDR2 as FVKESK. V dropped 4 bases and J dropped 10; count of bases not matched to a gene: 9. The DNA for the CDR3 is TGTGCCAGCAGCCTTAGGACAGGTTTGGACTACACCTTC. The encoded protein is CASSLRTGLDYTF.

This chain uses TRBV6-1 with TRBJ2-7, with D uncertain. This CDR3 contains 13 residues. Germline V CDR1 and CDR2: MNHNS, SASEGT. Trimming removed 8 bases at V and 1 base at J, with 12 bases between. The CDR3 DNA reads as TGTGCCAGCGTTCCCCTACCATCCTACGAGCAGTACTTC. This encodes CASVPLPSYEQYF.

V and J are TRBV6-5 and TRBJ2-1; 7 nucleotides align to TRBD2. CDR3 length equals 15 residues. Trimming took 0 bases from V and 7 from J; bases not matched to a gene: 6. Germline CDR1 is MNHEY and CDR2 is SVGAGI. In DNA form, the CDR3 reads TGTGCCAGCAGTTACTCCGCGGTCGGGGGGAATGAGCAGTTCTTC. Encoded protein: CASSYSAVGGNEQFF.

V usage is TRBV6-1 and J usage is TRBJ2-1; tentative D call: TRBD2 (6 bases). Per germline, CDR1 MNHNS and CDR2 SASEGT. The CDR3 spans 14 residues. The V end lost 8 bases, the J end lost 13 bases, and 24 bases lay between the germline ends. The CDR3 spells CASGRGWVGRGQFF. The CDR3 DNA follows: TGTGCCAGCGGGCGTGGGTGGGTAGGGCGGGGACAGTTCTTC.

The chain employs TRBV27 and TRBJ2-1; unclear D gene. The CDR3 loop spans 18 amino acids. The germline CDR1 and CDR2 sequences are MNHEY and SMNVEV (reference sequence). The ends were cut back, 5 bases at V and 0 bases at J, with 20 bases in the middle. The CDR3: CASSVRLPTKSSYNEQFF. As DNA, the CDR3 is TGTGCCAGCAGTGTAAGACTGCCTACTAAGAGCTCCTACAATGAGCAGTTCTTC.

Only a few counts were recorded for this clone. The chain joins TRBV5-8 to TRBJ1-1; a weak D match, TRBD1 (5 bases). Germline V gene lookup returns CDR1 SGHTS and CDR2 YDEGEE. There are 14 residues in the CDR3. Trimming took off 9 bases at V and 2 bases at J, with 17 bases between the two ends. DNA for the CDR3: TGTGCCAAACAAGAGATCGGGGGAAACACTGAAGCTTTCTTT. This sequence encodes CAKQEIGGNTEAFF. The entire variable domain, with the rest obtained from reference TRBV5-8 and TRBJ1-1, is as follows: EAGVTQSPTHLIKTRGQQATLRCSPISGHTSVYWYQQALGLGLQFLLWYDEGEERNRGNFPPRFSGRQFPNYSSELNVNALELEDSALYLCAKQEIGGNTEAFFGQGTRLTVV.

The chain has TRBV7-9 and TRBJ2-7; 9 nucleotides line up with TRBD1. V shed 5 bases, J shed 5 bases, and the junction held 1 base outside the gene matches. Per germline, CDR1 SEHNR and CDR2 FQNEAQ (reference sequence). The length of the CDR3 is 12 residues. CDR3 region: CASSRTGDEQYF. The DNA for the CDR3 is TGTGCCAGCAGCAGGACAGGGGACGAGCAGTACTTC.